What follows is one TCR beta chain and its context. The data derive from a study of blood T cell repertoires in COVID-19. The overall study: Acute-phase and convalescent COVID-19 samples originated in the United States, Italy and Spain. T cells, B-cell-depleted T cells, or PBMCs supplied cDNA or gDNA.

The CDR3 length is 15 residues. V shed 4 bases and J shed 2 bases, with 14 bases lying between them. Per the germline V gene, CDR1 is SGHDT and CDR2 is YYEEEE. Some clones are missing from TCRdb's copy, which holds only in-frame ones; the method was immunoSEQ multiplex PCR. The sample contains roughly 220,000 clones, 85% of which appear only once. Sequencing was performed on peripheral blood. The V and J genes are TRBV5-6 and TRBJ2-3; a weak D match, TRBD1 (6 bases). This receptor was obtained from a man aged 45-65 years who had recovered from COVID-19. CDR3 nucleotides: TGTGCCAGCAGCCCTGAGGGGGAAGACACAGATACGCAGTATTTT. Translated, it gives CASSPEGEDTDTQYF.